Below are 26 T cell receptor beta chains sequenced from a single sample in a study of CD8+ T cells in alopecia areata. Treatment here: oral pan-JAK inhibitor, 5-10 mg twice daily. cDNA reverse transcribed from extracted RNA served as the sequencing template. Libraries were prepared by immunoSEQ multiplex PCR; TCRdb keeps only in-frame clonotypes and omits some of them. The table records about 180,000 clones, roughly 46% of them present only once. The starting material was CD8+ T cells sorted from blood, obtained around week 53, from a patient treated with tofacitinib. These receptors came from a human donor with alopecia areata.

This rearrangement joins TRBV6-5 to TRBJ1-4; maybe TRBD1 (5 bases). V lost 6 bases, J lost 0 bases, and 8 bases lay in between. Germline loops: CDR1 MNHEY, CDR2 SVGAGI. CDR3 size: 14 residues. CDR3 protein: CASRGVTTNEKLFF. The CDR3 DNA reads TGTGCCAGCAGAGGGGTGACAACTAATGAAAAACTGTTTTTT.

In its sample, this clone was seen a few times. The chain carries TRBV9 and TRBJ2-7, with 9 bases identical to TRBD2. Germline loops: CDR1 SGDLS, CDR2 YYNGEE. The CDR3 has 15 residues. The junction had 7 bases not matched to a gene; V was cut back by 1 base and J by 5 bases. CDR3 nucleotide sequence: TGTGCCAGCAGCGTACGCGGGGGGGCAAGCCACGAGCAGTACTTC. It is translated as CASSVRGGASHEQYF.

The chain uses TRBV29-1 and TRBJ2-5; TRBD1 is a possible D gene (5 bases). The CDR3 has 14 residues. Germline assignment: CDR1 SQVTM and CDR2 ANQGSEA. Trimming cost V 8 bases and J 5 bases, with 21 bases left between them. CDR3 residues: CSFIVGVLEETQYF. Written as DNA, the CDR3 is TGCAGCTTCATCGTAGGGGTTCTAGAGGAGACCCAGTACTTC. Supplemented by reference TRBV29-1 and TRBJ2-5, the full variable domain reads SAVISQKPSRDICQRGTSLTIQCQVDSQVTMMFWYRQQPGQSLTLIATANQGSEATYESGFVIDKFPISRPNLTFSTLTVSNMSPEDSSIYLCSFIVGVLEETQYFGPGTRLLVL.

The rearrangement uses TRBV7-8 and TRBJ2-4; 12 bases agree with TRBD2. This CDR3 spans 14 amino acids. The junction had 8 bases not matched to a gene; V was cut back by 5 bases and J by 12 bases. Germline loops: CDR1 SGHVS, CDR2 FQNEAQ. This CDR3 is CASSPLAGGPAQYF. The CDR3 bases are TGTGCCAGCAGCCCTCTAGCGGGGGGGCCGGCTCAGTACTTC.

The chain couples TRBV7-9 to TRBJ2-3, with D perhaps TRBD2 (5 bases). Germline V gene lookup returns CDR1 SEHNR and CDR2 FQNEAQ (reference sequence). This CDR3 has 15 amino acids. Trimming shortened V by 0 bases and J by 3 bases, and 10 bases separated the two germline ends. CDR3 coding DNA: TGTGCCAGCAGCTTAGCGTCAGCGGCGACAGATACGCAGTATTTT. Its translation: CASSLASAATDTQYF.

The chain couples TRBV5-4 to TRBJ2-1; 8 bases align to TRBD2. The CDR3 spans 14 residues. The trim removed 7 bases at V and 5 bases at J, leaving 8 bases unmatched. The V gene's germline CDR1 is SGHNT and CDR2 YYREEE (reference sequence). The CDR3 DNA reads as TGTGCCAGCTATCAGCGGGGGAAACACAATGAGCAGTTCTTC. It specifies CASYQRGKHNEQFF. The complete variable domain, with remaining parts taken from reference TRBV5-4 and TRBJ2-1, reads ETGVTQSPTHLIKTRGQQVTLRCSSQSGHNTVSWYQQALGQGPQFIFQYYREEENGRGNFPPRFSGLQFPNYSSELNVNALELDDSALYLCASYQRGKHNEQFFGPGTRLTVL.

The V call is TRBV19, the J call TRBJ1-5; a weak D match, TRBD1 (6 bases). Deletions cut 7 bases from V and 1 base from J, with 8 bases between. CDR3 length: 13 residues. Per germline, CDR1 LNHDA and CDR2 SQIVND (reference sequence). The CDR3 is CASMGASNQPQHF. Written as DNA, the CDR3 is TGTGCCAGTATGGGGGCGAGCAATCAGCCCCAGCATTTT.

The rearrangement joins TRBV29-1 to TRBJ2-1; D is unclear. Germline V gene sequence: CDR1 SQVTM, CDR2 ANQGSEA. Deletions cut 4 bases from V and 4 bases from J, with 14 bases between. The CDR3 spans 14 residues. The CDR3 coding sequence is TGCAGCGTTGTGGCCGGCCACCTTTACAATGAGCAGTTCTTC. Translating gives CSVVAGHLYNEQFF.

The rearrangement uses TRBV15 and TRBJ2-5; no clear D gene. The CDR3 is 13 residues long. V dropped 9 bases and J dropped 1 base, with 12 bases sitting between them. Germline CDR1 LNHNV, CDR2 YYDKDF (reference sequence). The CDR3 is CATRIGGQETQYF. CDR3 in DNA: TGTGCCACTCGGATAGGTGGCCAAGAGACCCAGTACTTC.

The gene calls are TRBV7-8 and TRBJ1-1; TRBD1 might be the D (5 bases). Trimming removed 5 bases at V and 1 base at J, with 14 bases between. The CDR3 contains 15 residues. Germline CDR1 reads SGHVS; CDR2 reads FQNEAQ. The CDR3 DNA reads TGTGCCAGCAGCGGGAAGGGGCCAGGGAACACTGAAGCTTTCTTT. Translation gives CASSGKGPGNTEAFF.

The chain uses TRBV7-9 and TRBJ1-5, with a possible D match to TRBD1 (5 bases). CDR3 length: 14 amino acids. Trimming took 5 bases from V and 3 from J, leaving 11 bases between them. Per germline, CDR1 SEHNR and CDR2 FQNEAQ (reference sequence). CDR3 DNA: TGTGCCAGCAGCACGACAGACTCCAATCAGCCCCAGCATTTT. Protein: CASSTTDSNQPQHF.

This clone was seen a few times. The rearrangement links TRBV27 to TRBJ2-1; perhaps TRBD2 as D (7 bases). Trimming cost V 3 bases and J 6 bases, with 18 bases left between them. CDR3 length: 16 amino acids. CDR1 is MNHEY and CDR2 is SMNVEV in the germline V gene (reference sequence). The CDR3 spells CASSFGAGAPPNEQFF. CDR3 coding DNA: TGTGCCAGCAGTTTTGGCGCGGGGGCGCCTCCCAATGAGCAGTTCTTC.

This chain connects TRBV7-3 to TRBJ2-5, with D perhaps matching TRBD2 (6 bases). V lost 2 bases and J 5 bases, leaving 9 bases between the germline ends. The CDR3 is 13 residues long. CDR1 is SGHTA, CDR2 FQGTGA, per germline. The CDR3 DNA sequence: TGTGCCAGCAGCTTAGGGGGGTTGGAGACCCAGTACTTC. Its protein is CASSLGGLETQYF.

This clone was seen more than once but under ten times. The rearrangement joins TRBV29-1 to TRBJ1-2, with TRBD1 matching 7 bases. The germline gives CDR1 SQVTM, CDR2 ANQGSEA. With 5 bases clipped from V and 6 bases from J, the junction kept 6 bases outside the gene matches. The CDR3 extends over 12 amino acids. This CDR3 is CSVHEGADGYTF. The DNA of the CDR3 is TGCAGCGTTCATGAGGGGGCCGATGGCTACACCTTC.

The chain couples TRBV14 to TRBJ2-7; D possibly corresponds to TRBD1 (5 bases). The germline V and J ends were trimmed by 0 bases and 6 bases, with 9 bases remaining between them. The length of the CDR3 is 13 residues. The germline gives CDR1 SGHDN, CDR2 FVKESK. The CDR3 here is CASSQDLRAEQYF. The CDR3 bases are TGTGCCAGCAGCCAAGACCTCAGGGCCGAGCAGTACTTC.

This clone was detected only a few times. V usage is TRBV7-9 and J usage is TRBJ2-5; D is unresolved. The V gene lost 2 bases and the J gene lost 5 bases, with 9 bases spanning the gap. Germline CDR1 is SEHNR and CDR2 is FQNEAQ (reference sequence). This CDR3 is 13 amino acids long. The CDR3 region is CASSLSAEETQYF. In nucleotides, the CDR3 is TGTGCCAGCAGCTTATCGGCGGAGGAGACCCAGTACTTC.

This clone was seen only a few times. As DNA, the CDR3 is TGTGCCAGCAGTGGGGACAGGGGTTACGAGCAGTACTTC. It yields the protein CASSGDRGYEQYF. V and J are TRBV6-5 and TRBJ2-7; 10 bases are a match to TRBD1. Germline V gene lookup returns CDR1 MNHEY and CDR2 SVGAGI. The CDR3 covers 13 residues. With V trimmed by 5 bases and J by 4 bases, 2 bases remained unmatched.

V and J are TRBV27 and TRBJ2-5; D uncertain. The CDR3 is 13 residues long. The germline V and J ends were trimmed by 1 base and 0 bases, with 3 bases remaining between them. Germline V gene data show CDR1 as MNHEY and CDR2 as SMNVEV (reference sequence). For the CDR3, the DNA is TGTGCCAGCAGTTTATACTACCAAGAGACCCAGTACTTC. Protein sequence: CASSLYYQETQYF.

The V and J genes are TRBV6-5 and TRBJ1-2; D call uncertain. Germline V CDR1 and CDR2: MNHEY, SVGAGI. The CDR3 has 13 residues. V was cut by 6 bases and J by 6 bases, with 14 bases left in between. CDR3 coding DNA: TGTGCCAGCAGCATGAGTGACGTGGATGGCTACACCTTC. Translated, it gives CASSMSDVDGYTF.

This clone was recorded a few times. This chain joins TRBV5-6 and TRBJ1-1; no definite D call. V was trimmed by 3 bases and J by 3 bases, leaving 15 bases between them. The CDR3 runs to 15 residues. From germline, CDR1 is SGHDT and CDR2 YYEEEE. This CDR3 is CASSSGIRRDTEAFF. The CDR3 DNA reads TGTGCCAGCAGCTCCGGTATTCGGCGAGACACTGAAGCTTTCTTT.

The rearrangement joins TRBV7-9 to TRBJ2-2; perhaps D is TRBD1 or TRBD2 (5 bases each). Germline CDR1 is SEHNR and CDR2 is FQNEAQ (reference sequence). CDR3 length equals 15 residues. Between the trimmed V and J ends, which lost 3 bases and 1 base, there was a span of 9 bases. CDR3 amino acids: CASSLGVMNTGELFF. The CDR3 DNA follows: TGTGCCAGCAGCTTGGGGGTAATGAACACCGGGGAGCTGTTTTTT.

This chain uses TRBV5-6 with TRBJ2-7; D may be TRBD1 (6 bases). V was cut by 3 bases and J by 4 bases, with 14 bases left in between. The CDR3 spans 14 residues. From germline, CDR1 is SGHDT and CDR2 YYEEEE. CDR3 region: CASSSTGIGYEQYF. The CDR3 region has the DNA TGTGCCAGCAGCTCTACAGGGATCGGATACGAGCAGTACTTC.

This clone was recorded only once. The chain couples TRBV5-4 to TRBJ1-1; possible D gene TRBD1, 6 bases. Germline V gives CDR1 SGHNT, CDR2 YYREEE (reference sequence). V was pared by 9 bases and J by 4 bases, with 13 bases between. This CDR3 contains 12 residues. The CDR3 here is CATQGLATEAFF. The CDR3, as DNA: TGTGCCACCCAGGGGTTGGCCACTGAAGCTTTCTTT.

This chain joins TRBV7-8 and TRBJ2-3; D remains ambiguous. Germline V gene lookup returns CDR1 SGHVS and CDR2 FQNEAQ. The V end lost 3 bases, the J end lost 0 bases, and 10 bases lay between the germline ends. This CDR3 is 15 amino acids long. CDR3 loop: CASSFQPASTDTQYF. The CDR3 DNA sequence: TGTGCCAGCAGCTTCCAACCGGCTAGCACAGATACGCAGTATTTT. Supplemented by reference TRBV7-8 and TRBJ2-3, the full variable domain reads GAGVSQSPRYKVAKRGQDVALRCDPISGHVSLFWYQQALGQGPEFLTYFQNEAQLDKSGLPSDRFFAERPEGSVSTLKIQRTQQEDSAVYLCASSFQPASTDTQYFGPGTRLTVL.

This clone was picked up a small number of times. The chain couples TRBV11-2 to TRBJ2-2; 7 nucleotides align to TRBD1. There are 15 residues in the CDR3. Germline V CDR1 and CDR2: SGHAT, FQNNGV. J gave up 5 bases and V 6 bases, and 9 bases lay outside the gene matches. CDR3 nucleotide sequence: TGTGCCAGCAGGCAGTTCACAGGGGATACCGGGGAGCTGTTTTTT. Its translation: CASRQFTGDTGELFF.

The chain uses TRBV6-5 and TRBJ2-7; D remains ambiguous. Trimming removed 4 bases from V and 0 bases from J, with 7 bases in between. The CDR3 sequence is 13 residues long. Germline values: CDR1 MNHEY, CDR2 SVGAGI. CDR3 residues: CASSWASSYEQYF. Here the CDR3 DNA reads TGTGCCAGCAGTTGGGCGAGCTCCTACGAGCAGTACTTC.